What follows are 30 T cell receptor beta chains derived from one specimen sequenced in a study of blood T cell repertoires in COVID-19. Repertoires were generated with immunoSEQ multiplex PCR, while TCRdb's copy carries only in-frame clones and drops some. The sample records approximately 100,000 clones, around 83% being singletons. Sequenced: peripheral blood. These receptors were obtained from a human donor in a cohort sampled during active COVID-19.

This chain links TRBV7-3 with TRBJ2-3, with 9 bases that match TRBD2. Per the germline V gene, CDR1 is SGHTA and CDR2 is FQGTGA. The CDR3 has 15 amino acids. The V gene end was trimmed by 6 bases and the J gene end by 6 bases; junction bases not matched to a gene: 10. The CDR3 loop reads CASSPRGGGADTQYF. Written as DNA, the CDR3 is TGTGCCAGCAGTCCCCGAGGCGGGGGGGCCGATACGCAGTATTTT.

The chain employs TRBV28 and TRBJ1-1, with D possibly TRBD1 on 6 matching bases. The CDR3 covers 14 residues. Germline V gene data show CDR1 as MDHEN and CDR2 as SYDVKM. Between the trimmed V and J ends, which lost 6 bases and 5 bases, there was a span of 16 bases. This chain's CDR3 is CASRLRGGRTEAFF. CDR3 DNA: TGTGCCAGCAGGTTGAGGGGGGGGAGGACTGAAGCTTTCTTT.

The rearrangement links TRBV28 to TRBJ2-1; D may be TRBD2 (5 bases). The V end was cut by 2 bases, the J end by 4 bases, with 18 bases between. The CDR3 consists of 17 residues. Germline V gene sequence: CDR1 MDHEN, CDR2 SYDVKM. CDR3 in amino acids: CASSLNSHTPGYNEQFF. The CDR3 bases are TGTGCCAGCAGTTTAAATTCCCACACACCGGGGTACAATGAGCAGTTCTTC.

The chain uses TRBV19 and TRBJ1-2; TRBD1 agrees at 7 bases. The CDR3 covers 16 residues. The V segment lost 6 bases and the J segment 4 bases; nucleotides outside the gene matches: 14. Germline values: CDR1 LNHDA, CDR2 SQIVND (reference sequence). The CDR3 coding sequence is TGTGCCAGTAGGGACTTTTCCTCCGGGACAGTCTATGGCTACACCTTC. It specifies CASRDFSSGTVYGYTF.

In nucleotides, the CDR3 is TGTGCCAGCAGCAACAGGGGCTCCTATAATTCACCCCTCCACTTT. It encodes CASSNRGSYNSPLHF. The V gene is TRBV6-5, the J gene TRBJ1-6, with 7 bases identical to TRBD1. The CDR3 is made up of 15 amino acids. In germline, CDR1 is MNHEY, CDR2 SVGAGI. The junction had 2 bases not matched to a gene; V was cut back by 6 bases and J by 0 bases.

V and J are TRBV7-2 and TRBJ2-2; 8 bases match TRBD2. CDR3 size: 18 residues. Germline V gene data show CDR1 as SGHTA and CDR2 as FQGNSA. The CDR3 loop reads CATQGSPGGPANTGELFF. The CDR3 nucleotides are TGTGCAACCCAAGGGAGTCCGGGGGGGCCGGCGAACACCGGGGAGCTGTTTTTT.

The DNA of the CDR3 is TGTGCCAGCACAAGGGGACAGCTGAATGAAAAACTGTTTTTT. The encoded protein is CASTRGQLNEKLFF. The J gene is TRBJ1-4, the V gene TRBV28; 7 bases line up with TRBD1. CDR1 is MDHEN, CDR2 SYDVKM, per germline. This CDR3 has 14 residues. The V gene end was trimmed by 7 bases and the J gene end by 5 bases; junction bases not matched to a gene: 7.

The chain is built from TRBV10-3 and TRBJ2-3, with 9 bases aligning to TRBD2. Germline-derived CDR1 and CDR2 are ENHRY and SYGVKD. V dropped 4 bases and J dropped 3; count of bases not matched to a gene: 5. The CDR3 totals 15 residues. The CDR3 DNA reads as TGTGCCATCAGTGCAAAGAGCGGGGGGACAGATACGCAGTATTTT. It is translated as CAISAKSGGTDTQYF.

A few counts support this clone. The rearrangement links TRBV7-9 to TRBJ2-7, with TRBD2 identical over 8 bases. This CDR3 comprises 16 residues. V dropped 2 bases and J dropped 1; count of bases not matched to a gene: 7. Germline CDR1 is SEHNR and CDR2 is FQNEAQ (reference sequence). CDR3 amino acids: CASSLTQTSGSYEQYF. The DNA for the CDR3 is TGTGCCAGCAGCTTAACCCAAACTAGCGGATCCTACGAGCAGTACTTC.

This sequence joins TRBV15 and TRBJ2-2, with 7 positions matching TRBD2. Germline CDR1 reads LNHNV; CDR2 reads YYDKDF (reference sequence). This CDR3 region has 15 residues. V shed 3 bases and J 1 base; nucleotides not matched to a gene: 2. The CDR3 is CATSRASGNTGELFF. The DNA of the CDR3 is TGTGCCACCAGCAGGGCTAGCGGGAACACCGGGGAGCTGTTTTTT.

This clone has just a few counts. The chain combines TRBV7-9 with TRBJ1-1; unclear D gene. CDR1 is SEHNR and CDR2 is FQNEAQ in the germline V gene (reference sequence). Deletions cut 8 bases from V and 1 base from J, with 17 bases between. The CDR3 totals 15 residues. The CDR3 protein is CASRPLARGNTEAFF. In DNA, the CDR3 is TGTGCCAGCCGCCCTCTCGCGCGGGGGAACACTGAAGCTTTCTTT.

The rearrangement joins TRBV9 to TRBJ2-5; D is unresolved. The CDR3 is made up of 11 amino acids. Germline assignment: CDR1 SGDLS and CDR2 YYNGEE. V shed 3 bases and J shed 4 bases, with 4 bases lying between them. The CDR3 DNA is TGTGCCAGCAGCGCCGGAGAGACCCAGTACTTC. Encoded protein: CASSAGETQYF.

The genes are TRBV7-3 and TRBJ2-3; D not certain. V gave up 8 bases and J gave up 2 bases, with 11 bases separating them. The CDR3 loop spans 13 amino acids. CDR1 SGHTA and CDR2 FQGTGA come from the germline V gene. This CDR3 reads CASAGLDTDTQYF. The DNA for the CDR3 is TGTGCCAGCGCCGGTCTCGACACAGATACGCAGTATTTT.

This sequence joins TRBV27 and TRBJ2-2, with D possibly TRBD2 on 5 matching bases. Trimming cost V 6 bases and J 4 bases, with 18 bases left between them. The CDR3 is made up of 16 amino acids. Germline V lookup: CDR1 MNHEY, CDR2 SMNVEV (reference sequence). In DNA, the CDR3 is TGTGCCAGCAGCTCCGGTGATGCTAGCTCCACCGGGGAGCTGTTTTTT. Its translation: CASSSGDASSTGELFF.

The chain uses TRBV6-2 or TRBV6-3 and TRBJ2-7; D is possibly TRBD2 (6 bases). Germline CDR1 MNHEY, CDR2 SVGEGT. V lost 1 base to trimming and J lost 0 bases, with 10 bases between them. This CDR3 comprises 15 residues. CDR3 in DNA: TGTGCCAGCAGTTACTGGGACTGGAGCTCCTACGAGCAGTACTTC. Translating gives CASSYWDWSSYEQYF.

V is TRBV5-1 and J is TRBJ2-1, with D perhaps matching TRBD2 (5 bases). The germline V and J ends were trimmed by 1 base and 7 bases, with 9 bases remaining between them. Germline lookup yields CDR1 SGHRS and CDR2 YFSETQ. The CDR3 sequence is 13 residues long. Here the CDR3 DNA reads TGCGCCAGCAGCTTGTTAGTAGCGAATGAGCAGTTCTTC. This codes for CASSLLVANEQFF.

The V call is TRBV5-4, the J call TRBJ2-3; maybe TRBD1 (5 bases). The V end was cut by 6 bases, the J end by 3 bases, with 11 bases between. The CDR3 is made up of 13 amino acids. CDR1 is SGHNT, CDR2 YYREEE, per germline (reference sequence). The CDR3: CASISRGTDTQYF. The DNA of the CDR3 is TGTGCCAGCATCTCTAGGGGTACAGATACGCAGTATTTT. Together with reference TRBV5-4 and TRBJ2-3, the CDR3 gives the full variable domain: ETGVTQSPTHLIKTRGQQVTLRCSSQSGHNTVSWYQQALGQGPQFIFQYYREEENGRGNFPPRFSGLQFPNYSSELNVNALELDDSALYLCASISRGTDTQYFGPGTRLTVL.

This clone appeared a few times. The CDR3 DNA reads as TGTGCCAGCAGCGTTACAGGGGGACTCAATCAGCCCCAGCATTTT. The encoded protein is CASSVTGGLNQPQHF. The rearrangement joins TRBV6-2 or TRBV6-3 to TRBJ1-5; 8 nucleotides align to TRBD1. The V gene end was trimmed by 6 bases and the J gene end by 3 bases; junction bases not matched to a gene: 7. CDR1 is MNHEY and CDR2 is SVGEGT in the germline V gene. The CDR3 runs to 15 residues.

J is TRBJ2-5 and V is TRBV5-1; 7 bases fit TRBD1. Per germline, CDR1 SGHRS and CDR2 YFSETQ. The V segment lost 3 bases and the J segment 4 bases; nucleotides outside the gene matches: 3. The CDR3 extends over 13 amino acids. CDR3 sequence: CASSYDRAETQYF. CDR3 in DNA: TGCGCCAGCAGCTACGACAGGGCAGAGACCCAGTACTTC.

This sequence joins TRBV5-1 and TRBJ2-5, with D tentatively TRBD2 (5 bases). The germline V and J ends were trimmed by 0 bases and 4 bases, with 16 bases remaining between them. CDR1 and CDR2 (germline): SGHRS, YFSETQ. The CDR3 runs to 16 residues. CDR3 protein: CASSLAAAPSRETQYF. The CDR3, as DNA: TGCGCCAGCAGCTTGGCAGCGGCCCCCTCTCGAGAGACCCAGTACTTC.

This clone was detected once. This chain joins TRBV10-3 and TRBJ2-1; TRBD2 matches 8 bases. In germline, CDR1 is ENHRY, CDR2 SYGVKD. The trim removed 7 bases at V and 10 bases at J, leaving 3 bases unmatched. The CDR3 has 11 amino acids. As DNA, the CDR3 is TGTGCCATCACAATAGCGGGGGAGCAGTTCTTC. As protein: CAITIAGEQFF.

V and J are TRBV25-1 and TRBJ1-4; 7 bases agree with TRBD1. The trim removed 3 bases at V and 14 bases at J, leaving 12 bases unmatched. The CDR3 consists of 14 residues. Germline V CDR1 and CDR2: MGHDK, SYGVNS. Here the CDR3 reads CASSDVPGQKELFF. CDR3 DNA sequence: TGTGCCAGCAGTGACGTCCCGGGACAGAAAGAGCTGTTTTTT.

This clone appeared once. The chain carries TRBV7-2 and TRBJ1-4; possibly TRBD1 for D (6 bases). CDR1 and CDR2 from the germline V gene are SGHTA and FQGNSA. The CDR3 runs 16 residues. V lost 0 bases and J lost 3, with 11 bases in between. The CDR3 is CASSLATGSPNEKLFF. The CDR3 coding sequence is TGTGCCAGCAGCTTAGCTACAGGGTCGCCTAATGAAAAACTGTTTTTT. The variable domain in full, completed from reference TRBV7-2 and TRBJ1-4, reads GAGVSQSPSNKVTEKGKDVELRCDPISGHTALYWYRQSLGQGLEFLIYFQGNSAPDKSGLPSDRFSAERTGGSVSTLTIQRTQQEDSAVYLCASSLATGSPNEKLFFGSGTQLSVL.

The chain couples TRBV24-1 to TRBJ1-2, with D tentatively TRBD1 (5 bases). V was pared by 2 bases and J by 1 base, with 13 bases between. CDR1 KGHDR and CDR2 SFDVKD come from the germline V gene. CDR3 length equals 16 residues. The CDR3 sequence is CATSDSITGGNYGYTF. CDR3 in DNA: TGTGCCACCAGTGATTCTATTACCGGGGGTAACTATGGCTACACCTTC.

The gene calls are TRBV18 and TRBJ2-7; 12 bases fit TRBD2. Germline-derived CDR1 and CDR2 are KGHSH and LQKENI. CDR3 length equals 14 residues. The V segment lost 6 bases and the J segment 6 bases; nucleotides outside the gene matches: 6. CDR3 sequence: CASSRGLAGPEQYF. DNA for the CDR3: TGTGCCAGCTCGCGTGGACTAGCGGGGCCCGAGCAGTACTTC.

V usage is TRBV5-1 and J usage is TRBJ2-5; D is unclear. CDR3 length equals 13 residues. Trimming shortened V by 2 bases and J by 4 bases, and 9 bases separated the two germline ends. The germline V gene encodes CDR1 SGHRS and CDR2 YFSETQ. For the CDR3, the DNA is TGCGCCAGCAGCTTTCTTCTAGGAGAGACCCAGTACTTC. Its protein is CASSFLLGETQYF.

The chain links TRBV20-1 to TRBJ2-7; a weak D match, TRBD2 (5 bases). The CDR3 runs to 11 residues. Germline CDR1 is DFQATT and CDR2 is SNEGSKA (reference sequence). The V gene lost 3 bases and the J gene lost 7 bases, with 10 bases spanning the gap. The CDR3 DNA follows: TGCAGTGCTAGGCGAGGGCTAGAGCAGTACTTC. Translated: CSARRGLEQYF.

This chain links TRBV28 with TRBJ1-4, with 9 bases identical to TRBD1. V lost 2 bases, J lost 9 bases, and 28 bases stayed unmatched. There are 22 residues in the CDR3. Germline CDR1 is MDHEN and CDR2 is SYDVKM. The CDR3 DNA is TGTGCCAGCAGTTTAAATCCGGGACAGGGTCGGTGGTCAGCAACGGCGCCGAAAAAACTGTTTTTT. Translating it yields CASSLNPGQGRWSATAPKKLFF.

The V call is TRBV29-1, the J call TRBJ1-3; D is perhaps TRBD1 (5 bases). Germline CDR1 is SQVTM and CDR2 is ANQGSEA. The CDR3 is made up of 11 amino acids. Trimming took off 6 bases at V and 3 bases at J, with 6 bases between the two ends. CDR3 nucleotides: TGCAGCGTAGGGGATGGAAACACCATATATTTT. It is translated as CSVGDGNTIYF.

V usage is TRBV25-1 and J usage is TRBJ1-1; a weak D match, TRBD1 (5 bases). This CDR3 has 16 residues. V lost 4 bases and J 3 bases, leaving 18 bases between the germline ends. Germline values: CDR1 MGHDK, CDR2 SYGVNS. In DNA form, the CDR3 reads TGTGCCAGCAGTGGGGGTTCCAGGGCACTACACACTGAAGCTTTCTTT. Its protein product is CASSGGSRALHTEAFF.